This T cell receptor beta chain comes out of a study of T cell repertoires in cytomegalovirus infection. Study-level information: Matching HLA type and CMV infection were both indicated by public TCR beta signatures. Study outcomes and limitations: Adding up the frequency of public TCR beta families identified people who carried CMV plus the relevant HLA. Within the response measured ex vivo, HLA-C-restricted CMV-specific TCR beta clonotypes were dominant.

MiXCR, applied by TCRdb to the reads, yields one record per CDR3 protein. The sample has roughly 640,000 distinct CDR3 sequences; less than 25% are singletons. This clonotype was observed a handful of times. Its antigen is currently unknown. V dropped 6 bases and J dropped 2 bases, with 13 bases sitting between them. The CDR3 consists of 15 residues. CDR1 and CDR2 (germline): SNHLY, FYNNEI. The sequence was collected from a human donor in good health (CMV status not recorded). Some clones in this sample may be carry-over from other donors' samples. Sequencing was performed on CD8+ T cells from PBMCs. The chain is built from TRBV2 and TRBJ1-4; D is ambiguous. The DNA for the CDR3 is TGTGCCAGCAGACCCTTGACGGGCACTAATGAAAAACTGTTTTTT. Translated, it gives CASRPLTGTNEKLFF.